The 20 T cell receptor beta chains presented below share a single source sample, sequenced in a study of blood T cell repertoires in COVID-19. Assay: immunoSEQ multiplex PCR; the TCRdb copy retains only in-frame clones and omits some. The sample has 450,000 to 500,000 clones; 80% to 90% are singletons. Specimen: peripheral blood. The receptors were gathered from a human donor in a cohort sampled during active COVID-19.

Details on this clone: Other DNA sequences of this sample code for an identical CDR3. The chain has TRBV6-5 and TRBJ1-2; tentatively, D is TRBD1 (5 bases). The CDR3 consists of 11 residues. The V gene lost 6 bases and the J gene lost 8 bases, with 10 bases spanning the gap. Germline V lookup: CDR1 MNHEY, CDR2 SVGAGI. The CDR3 is CASSSGYGYTF. Written as DNA, the CDR3 is TGTGCCAGCAGCTCAGGGTACGGCTACACCTTC.

This clone was found a few times. The sample carries other DNA sequences with the same CDR3. CDR3 region: CATSGGRGETQYF. Written as DNA, the CDR3 is TGTGCCACCAGTGGGGGTAGGGGGGAGACCCAGTACTTC. The J gene is TRBJ2-5, the V gene TRBV24-1; TRBD1 is a possible D gene (6 bases). The CDR3 extends over 13 amino acids. The germline CDR1 and CDR2 sequences are KGHDR and SFDVKD. V gave up 5 bases and J gave up 5 bases, with 11 bases separating them.

The chain recombines TRBV29-1 with TRBJ1-2; D is unresolved. CDR1 is SQVTM and CDR2 is ANQGSEA in the germline V gene. CDR3 length: 13 amino acids. V gave up 7 bases and J gave up 8 bases, with 20 bases separating them. CDR3 sequence (DNA): TGCAGCGACGGACGTCGCGCCGGAGGCGGCTACACCTTC. Amino acid sequence: CSDGRRAGGGYTF.

V and J are TRBV27 and TRBJ1-1; TRBD1 is a possible D gene (6 bases). Germline assignment: CDR1 MNHEY and CDR2 SMNVEV (reference sequence). V shed 5 bases and J shed 5 bases, with 9 bases lying between them. The CDR3 loop spans 12 amino acids. The CDR3 sequence is CASSTTGTEAFF. In nucleotides, the CDR3 is TGTGCCAGCAGTACGACAGGAACTGAAGCTTTCTTT.

This sequence joins TRBV13 and TRBJ2-1, with 10 bases lining up with TRBD2. Germline assignment: CDR1 PRHDT and CDR2 FYEKMQ (reference sequence). The ends lost 8 bases at V and 2 bases at J; junction bases unmatched: 15. This CDR3 is 18 amino acids long. DNA of the CDR3: TGTGCCAGCCAACTCCTTCGCCTTAGCGGGAGGACCTACAATGAGCAGTTCTTC. It encodes CASQLLRLSGRTYNEQFF. The whole variable domain, remainder taken from reference TRBV13 and TRBJ2-1, is AAGVIQSPRHLIKEKRETATLKCYPIPRHDTVYWYQQGPGQDPQFLISFYEKMQSDKGSIPDRFSAQQFSDYHSELNMSSLELGDSALYFCASQLLRLSGRTYNEQFFGPGTRLTVL.

V usage is TRBV28 and J usage is TRBJ1-1; 10 bases are shared with TRBD1. The CDR3 runs to 15 residues. With V trimmed by 7 bases and J by 4 bases, 9 bases remained unmatched. Germline V gene lookup returns CDR1 MDHEN and CDR2 SYDVKM. In nucleotides, the CDR3 is TGTGCCAGCACCCGACAGGGGGCGAGGAGCACTGAAGCTTTCTTT. Translation gives CASTRQGARSTEAFF.

This chain joins TRBV19 and TRBJ1-2; the D is unclear. Trimming shortened V by 3 bases and J by 2 bases, and 10 bases separated the two germline ends. Germline V gives CDR1 LNHDA, CDR2 SQIVND (reference sequence). The CDR3 contains 14 residues. CDR3 sequence: CASSIQEANYGYTF. The CDR3 region has the DNA TGTGCCAGTAGTATTCAAGAGGCCAACTATGGCTACACCTTC.

The V call is TRBV19, the J call TRBJ2-1; D perhaps matches TRBD2 (5 bases). Germline CDR1 is LNHDA and CDR2 is SQIVND (reference sequence). V was shortened by 5 bases and J by 8 bases, with 16 bases between the two germline ends. CDR3 length: 14 amino acids. CDR3 sequence (DNA): TGTGCCAGTAGTGTGGGATCGAGTAGCGATGAGCAGTTCTTC. This codes for CASSVGSSSDEQFF.

The chain employs TRBV30 and TRBJ2-5; weak D call: TRBD1 (5 bases). CDR3 length: 13 amino acids. Germline V gene sequence: CDR1 GTSNPN, CDR2 SVGIG (reference sequence). The germline V and J ends were trimmed by 2 bases and 1 base, with 8 bases remaining between them. The CDR3 DNA reads as TGTGCCTGGAGTCTAGGGGTCCAAGAGACCCAGTACTTC. Its protein is CAWSLGVQETQYF.

The chain links TRBV11-2 to TRBJ2-3, with a tentative D call TRBD1 (6 bases). In germline, CDR1 is SGHAT, CDR2 FQNNGV. The CDR3 contains 16 residues. Trimming stripped 1 base from V and 5 bases from J, with 16 bases between. The CDR3, as DNA: TGTGCCAGCAGCTTAGGGTCGGGGTCACAGGGAGATACGCAGTATTTT. This encodes CASSLGSGSQGDTQYF.

The chain recombines TRBV9 with TRBJ2-7; D may be TRBD2 (5 bases). Germline CDR1 is SGDLS and CDR2 is YYNGEE. Trimming removed 2 bases at V and 5 bases at J, with 11 bases between. The CDR3 length is 13 residues. CDR3 DNA: TGTGCCAGCAGCGTTCCGGGGTCCCACGAGCAGTACTTC. This encodes CASSVPGSHEQYF.

The rearrangement links TRBV5-4 to TRBJ2-7; unclear D gene. Trimming stripped 0 bases from V and 2 bases from J, with 6 bases between. From germline, CDR1 is SGHNT and CDR2 YYREEE (reference sequence). The CDR3 has 13 residues. The CDR3 coding sequence is TGTGCCAGCAGCTTGGCTCAGGCCTACGAGCAGTACTTC. Its protein is CASSLAQAYEQYF.

This sequence joins TRBV9 and TRBJ2-7; unclear D gene. In germline, CDR1 is SGDLS, CDR2 YYNGEE. The V and J ends lost 5 bases and 4 bases respectively, with 13 bases between them. The CDR3 has 13 residues. As DNA, the CDR3 is TGTGCCAGCAGTGCGGAGTCCGGGTACGAGCAGTACTTC. This codes for CASSAESGYEQYF. The whole variable domain, filled in from reference TRBV9 and TRBJ2-7, reads DSGVTQTPKHLITATGQRVTLRCSPRSGDLSVYWYQQSLDQGLQFLIQYYNGEERAKGNILERFSAQQFPDLHSELNLSSLELGDSALYFCASSAESGYEQYFGPGTRLTVT.

J is TRBJ1-1 and V is TRBV11-3, with D possibly being TRBD1 (5 bases). V gave up 2 bases and J gave up 1 base, with 5 bases separating them. The germline V gene has CDR1 SGHNT and CDR2 YENEEA. The CDR3 totals 13 residues. CDR3 in DNA: TGTGCCAGCAGCTTACAGGGGAACACTGAAGCTTTCTTT. Encoded protein: CASSLQGNTEAFF.

In its sample, this clone was seen a few times. The chain carries TRBV5-4 and TRBJ2-7, with D possibly being TRBD2 (6 bases). Germline V gene data show CDR1 as SGHNT and CDR2 as YYREEE (reference sequence). The CDR3 is 15 amino acids. Trimming took 0 bases from V and 4 from J, leaving 14 bases between them. The CDR3 sequence is CASSLVGSGHYEQYF. Written as DNA, the CDR3 is TGTGCCAGCAGCTTGGTAGGCAGCGGGCATTACGAGCAGTACTTC.

V gene TRBV11-3 combines with J gene TRBJ2-3; 13 bases map to TRBD2. The V gene's germline CDR1 is SGHNT and CDR2 YENEEA. The CDR3 consists of 19 residues. The V and J ends lost 1 base and 0 bases, in that order; junction bases with no gene match: 7. This CDR3 reads CASSLGLTSGRLSTDTQYF. The CDR3 DNA follows: TGTGCCAGCAGCTTAGGGCTGACTAGCGGGAGGCTAAGCACAGATACGCAGTATTTT.

The rearrangement uses TRBV6-2 or TRBV6-3 and TRBJ2-1; D gene unclear. Germline V gene data show CDR1 as MNHEY and CDR2 as SVGEGT. The CDR3 has 15 amino acids. V dropped 0 bases and J dropped 5 bases, with 11 bases sitting between them. The CDR3 protein is CASSYSVTRNNEQFF. DNA for the CDR3: TGTGCCAGCAGTTACTCCGTCACACGAAACAATGAGCAGTTCTTC.

The J gene is TRBJ2-7, the V gene TRBV7-9; TRBD2 aligns across 10 bases. Germline V lookup: CDR1 SEHNR, CDR2 FQNEAQ (reference sequence). This CDR3 is 16 amino acids long. V dropped 1 base and J dropped 7; count of bases not matched to a gene: 10. Written as DNA, the CDR3 is TGTGCCAGCAGCTTAGTGGTGGGGGAACTAGCGGGAGAGCAGTACTTC. It yields the protein CASSLVVGELAGEQYF. Complete variable domain (other parts from reference TRBV7-9 and TRBJ2-7): DTGVSQNPRHKITKRGQNVTFRCDPISEHNRLYWYRQTLGQGPEFLTYFQNEAQLEKSRLLSDRFSAERPKGSFSTLEIQRTEQGDSAMYLCASSLVVGELAGEQYFGPGTRLTVT.

This chain uses TRBV24-1 with TRBJ1-2, with 7 bases matching TRBD1. CDR3 length equals 16 residues. V lost 4 bases and J lost 4; bases outside the gene matches: 11. CDR1 is KGHDR, CDR2 SFDVKD, per germline. As DNA, the CDR3 is TGTGCCACCAGTGACGCTGCTAAGGGACAGTCCTATGGCTACACCTTC. Translated, it gives CATSDAAKGQSYGYTF.

This sequence joins TRBV12-5 and TRBJ2-7; 8 bases align to TRBD1. CDR1 LGHNT and CDR2 FRNRAP come from the germline V gene. The CDR3 has 15 amino acids. The trim removed 6 bases at V and 3 bases at J, leaving 10 bases unmatched. CDR3 in DNA: TGTGCTAGTGGGCCGCAGGGGGCTCCTCTCTACGAGCAGTACTTC. This gives the protein CASGPQGAPLYEQYF.